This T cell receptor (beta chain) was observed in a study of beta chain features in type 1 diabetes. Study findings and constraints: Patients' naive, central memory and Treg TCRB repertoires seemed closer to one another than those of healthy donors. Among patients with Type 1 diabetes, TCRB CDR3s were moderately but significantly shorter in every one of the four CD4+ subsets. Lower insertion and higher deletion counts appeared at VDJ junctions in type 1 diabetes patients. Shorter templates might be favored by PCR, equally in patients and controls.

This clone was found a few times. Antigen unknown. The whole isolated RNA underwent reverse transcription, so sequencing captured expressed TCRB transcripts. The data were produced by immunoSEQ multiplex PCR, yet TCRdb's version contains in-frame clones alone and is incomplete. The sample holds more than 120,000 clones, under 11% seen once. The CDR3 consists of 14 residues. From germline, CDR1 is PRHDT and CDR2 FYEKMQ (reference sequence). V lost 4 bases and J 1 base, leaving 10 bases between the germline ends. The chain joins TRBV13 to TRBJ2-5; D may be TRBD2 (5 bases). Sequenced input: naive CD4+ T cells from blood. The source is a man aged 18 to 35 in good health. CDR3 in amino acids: CASSSRTSQETQYF. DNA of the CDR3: TGTGCCAGCAGCTCTAGGACTTCCCAAGAGACCCAGTACTTC.